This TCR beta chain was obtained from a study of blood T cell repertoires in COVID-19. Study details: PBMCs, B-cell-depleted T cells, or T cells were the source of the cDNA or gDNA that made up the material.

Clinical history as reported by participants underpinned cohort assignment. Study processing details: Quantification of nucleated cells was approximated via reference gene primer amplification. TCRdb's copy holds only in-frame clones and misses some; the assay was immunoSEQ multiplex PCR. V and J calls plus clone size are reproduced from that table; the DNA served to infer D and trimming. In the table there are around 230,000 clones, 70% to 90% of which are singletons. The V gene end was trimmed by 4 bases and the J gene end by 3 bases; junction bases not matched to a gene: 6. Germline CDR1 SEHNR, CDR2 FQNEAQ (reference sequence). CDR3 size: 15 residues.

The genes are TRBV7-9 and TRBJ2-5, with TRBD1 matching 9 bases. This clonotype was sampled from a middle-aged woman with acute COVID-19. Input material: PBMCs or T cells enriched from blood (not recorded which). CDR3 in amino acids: CASSSGQGPKETQYF. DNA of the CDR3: TGTGCCAGCAGCTCGGGACAGGGCCCAAAAGAGACCCAGTACTTC.